Listed here are 25 T cell receptor beta chains from one sample, sequenced in a study of T cell changes during pregnancy in multiple sclerosis. Here immunoSEQ multiplex PCR was the method, and the copy in TCRdb shows in-frame clones only, minus some. The sample contains fewer than 55,000 clones, around 89% of which appear only once. Sequencing was performed on peripheral blood, taken after pregnancy. The receptor set was obtained from a female donor in good health, enrolled as a control in a pregnancy study.

V usage is TRBV19 and J usage is TRBJ1-2, with D uncertain. This CDR3 region has 13 residues. V was clipped by 6 bases and J by 0 bases, with 8 bases between them. Germline assignment: CDR1 LNHDA and CDR2 SQIVND (reference sequence). The CDR3 DNA reads as TGTGCCAGTAGCCTCCTTTCTAACTATGGCTACACCTTC. It is translated as CASSLLSNYGYTF.

This chain connects TRBV6-5 to TRBJ2-7; 9 bases are shared with TRBD1. The CDR3 spans 14 residues. J lost 4 bases, V lost 5 bases, and 6 bases had no gene match. Germline V gene data show CDR1 as MNHEY and CDR2 as SVGAGI. The DNA for the CDR3 is TGTGCCAGCAGTCCGGGACAGGGTGGGTACGAGCAGTACTTC. Translated, it gives CASSPGQGGYEQYF.

The chain has TRBV11-2 and TRBJ2-3; D not resolved. The V end lost 3 bases, the J end lost 1 base, and 11 bases lay between the germline ends. The CDR3 is 15 amino acids. Germline CDR1 reads SGHAT; CDR2 reads FQNNGV. The CDR3: CASSLPTRGTDTQYF. Here the CDR3 DNA reads TGTGCCAGCAGCTTGCCGACTCGTGGCACAGATACGCAGTATTTT.

J is TRBJ1-1 and V is TRBV5-4; D uncertain. The CDR3 totals 13 residues. With 3 bases removed from V and 1 base from J, the gap between germline ends came to 7 bases. Germline loops: CDR1 SGHNT, CDR2 YYREEE (reference sequence). CDR3: CASSWAENTEAFF. The DNA for the CDR3 is TGTGCCAGCAGCTGGGCAGAGAACACTGAAGCTTTCTTT.

V usage is TRBV2 and J usage is TRBJ2-1; no clear D gene. Germline V gene sequence: CDR1 SNHLY, CDR2 FYNNEI. The CDR3 is made up of 16 amino acids. Trimming pared 0 bases from V and 0 bases from J, leaving 9 bases between. CDR3 protein: CASSEARPGSYNEQFF. The CDR3, as DNA: TGTGCCAGCAGTGAAGCGCGTCCGGGCTCCTACAATGAGCAGTTCTTC.

The chain combines TRBV5-5 with TRBJ1-5; D perhaps matches TRBD1 (5 bases). The V gene lost 3 bases and the J gene lost 4 bases, with 11 bases spanning the gap. The germline V gene encodes CDR1 SGHKS and CDR2 YYEKEE (reference sequence). This CDR3 comprises 14 residues. CDR3 DNA: TGTGCCAGCAGCTCTCTTGGGGGGAATCAGCCCCAGCATTTT. It yields the protein CASSSLGGNQPQHF.

The CDR3 nucleotides are TGCGCCAACGCCCGGGACAGGGAACGTTACGAGCAGTACTTC. This sequence encodes CANARDRERYEQYF. The chain has TRBV10-1 and TRBJ2-7; 9 bases are shared with TRBD1. V shed 10 bases and J 4 bases; nucleotides not matched to a gene: 11. There are 14 residues in the CDR3. Germline-derived CDR1 and CDR2 are WNHNN and SYGVQD (reference sequence).

This clone was seen only once. The chain combines TRBV27 with TRBJ2-3; 12 bases are shared with TRBD2. Trimming at V came to 10 bases and at J to 8 bases, leaving 13 bases not matched to a gene. This CDR3 contains 15 residues. The germline V gene has CDR1 MNHEY and CDR2 SMNVEV (reference sequence). CDR3 protein: CAITMTSGGPGTQYF. The CDR3 DNA reads as TGTGCCATCACTATGACTAGCGGGGGCCCTGGTACGCAGTATTTT.

This CDR3 is CASSLGEGYEQYF. CDR3 coding DNA: TGCGCCAGCAGTCTTGGTGAGGGATACGAGCAGTACTTC. This sequence joins TRBV5-1 and TRBJ2-7; perhaps TRBD2 as D (5 bases). The CDR3 is 13 amino acids. In germline, CDR1 is SGHRS, CDR2 YFSETQ. The V end lost 5 bases, the J end lost 4 bases, and 13 bases lay between the germline ends.

The J gene is TRBJ1-1, the V gene TRBV28, with 10 bases matching TRBD1. Germline loops: CDR1 MDHEN, CDR2 SYDVKM. V lost 2 bases to trimming and J lost 5 bases; unmatched junction nucleotides: 5. The CDR3 length is 15 residues. CDR3 in DNA: TGTGCCAGCAGTTTAGGGACAGGGGAGGGGACTGAAGCTTTCTTT. Encoded protein: CASSLGTGEGTEAFF.

CDR3 sequence (DNA): TGTGCCAGCAGTGGGGGCAGGGGGCGCAGCGGGGAGCTGTTTTTT. It codes for CASSGGRGRSGELFF. V gene TRBV2 combines with J gene TRBJ2-2, with 8 bases identical to TRBD1. Trimming took 4 bases from V and 7 from J; bases not matched to a gene: 8. Germline CDR1 SNHLY, CDR2 FYNNEI. This CDR3 has 15 residues.

V is TRBV4-1 and J is TRBJ2-3; D gene ambiguous. CDR1 MGHRA and CDR2 YSYEKL come from the germline V gene. The CDR3 totals 13 residues. Between the trimmed V and J ends, which lost 0 bases and 10 bases, there was a span of 11 bases. As DNA, the CDR3 is TGCGCCAGCAGCCAAGATTTGGGCCCCGCGCAGTATTTT. Amino acid sequence: CASSQDLGPAQYF.

The chain couples TRBV6-5 to TRBJ2-7; 9 bases are shared with TRBD2. The CDR3 sequence is 15 residues long. Germline lookup yields CDR1 MNHEY and CDR2 SVGAGI. The V and J ends lost 7 bases and 5 bases, in that order; junction bases with no gene match: 12. The CDR3 sequence is CASTEAGGPGNEQYF. In DNA, the CDR3 is TGTGCCAGCACCGAGGCGGGAGGGCCGGGTAACGAGCAGTACTTC.

The chain uses TRBV7-9 and TRBJ1-1, with unresolved D. Trimming cost V 7 bases and J 4 bases, with 13 bases left between them. Germline lookup yields CDR1 SEHNR and CDR2 FQNEAQ (reference sequence). The CDR3 extends over 13 amino acids. The CDR3, as DNA: TGTGCCAGCACTCATACGGGTCCCACTGAAGCTTTCTTT. Translated, it gives CASTHTGPTEAFF.

The genes are TRBV29-1 and TRBJ2-5; D ambiguous. Germline V lookup: CDR1 SQVTM, CDR2 ANQGSEA. The ends were cut back, 0 bases at V and 5 bases at J, with 10 bases in the middle. CDR3 size: 13 residues. The CDR3 DNA sequence: TGCAGCGTTGAAGATGGAGTCAATGAGACCCAGTACTTC. The encoded protein is CSVEDGVNETQYF.

This clone came up a few times. The chain uses TRBV7-2 and TRBJ2-7; D might be TRBD2 (7 bases). In germline, CDR1 is SGHTA, CDR2 FQGNSA. The CDR3 totals 14 residues. V dropped 5 bases and J dropped 4 bases, with 15 bases sitting between them. The chain's CDR3 is CASSRGGAQYEQYF. DNA of the CDR3: TGTGCCAGCAGCCGAGGGGGGGCTCAGTACGAGCAGTACTTC.

This clone appeared a single time. J is TRBJ1-2 and V is TRBV30; TRBD1 might be the D (6 bases). The V gene's germline CDR1 is GTSNPN and CDR2 SVGIG (reference sequence). The CDR3 consists of 16 residues. Trimming left V 4 bases short and J 4 bases short, with 22 bases between. CDR3 DNA: TGTGCCTGGATATGGAGAGGGGGGGCTGTGCTCTATGGCTACACCTTC. Amino acid sequence: CAWIWRGGAVLYGYTF. Full variable domain (outside the CDR3, taken from reference TRBV30 and TRBJ1-2): SQTIHQWPATLVQPVGSPLSLECTVEGTSNPNLYWYRQAAGRGLQLLFYSVGIGQISSEVPQNLSASRPQDRQFILSSKKLLLSDSGFYLCAWIWRGGAVLYGYTFGSGTRLTVV.

This chain uses TRBV6-4 with TRBJ2-3, with D tentatively TRBD2 (5 bases). The V gene lost 4 bases and the J gene lost 5 bases, with 19 bases spanning the gap. The CDR3 covers 16 residues. Germline assignment: CDR1 MRHNA and CDR2 SNTAGT. CDR3 bases: TGTGCCAGCAGTGCTGGAGGTTGGGGTGAAGTAGATACGCAGTATTTT. Translation: CASSAGGWGEVDTQYF.

This sequence joins TRBV15 and TRBJ2-1; TRBD2 aligns across 13 bases. CDR3 length equals 14 residues. V trimming: 5 bases; J trimming: 12 bases; junction bases outside the gene matches: 7. Germline values: CDR1 LNHNV, CDR2 YYDKDF (reference sequence). In DNA, the CDR3 is TGTGCCACCAGCCGCGGACTAGCGGGAGAGGGGCAGTTCTTC. It translates to CATSRGLAGEGQFF.

A few counts support this clone. The rearrangement joins TRBV7-6 to TRBJ1-4, with 9 bases matching TRBD1. The V gene end was trimmed by 1 base and the J gene end by 8 bases; junction bases not matched to a gene: 5. The V gene's germline CDR1 is SGHVS and CDR2 FNYEAQ. This CDR3 comprises 15 residues. The CDR3 here is CASSLEGQGYEKLFF. DNA of the CDR3: TGTGCCAGCAGCTTAGAGGGACAGGGATACGAAAAACTGTTTTTT. Supplemented by reference TRBV7-6 and TRBJ1-4, the full variable domain reads GAGVSQSPRYKVTKRGQDVALRCDPISGHVSLYWYRQALGQGPEFLTYFNYEAQQDKSGLPNDRFSAERPEGSISTLTIQRTEQRDSAMYRCASSLEGQGYEKLFFGSGTQLSVL.

CDR3 region: CAISELQGRVNEQFF. The CDR3 DNA sequence: TGTGCCATCAGTGAATTGCAGGGCAGGGTCAATGAGCAGTTCTTC. The J gene is TRBJ2-1, the V gene TRBV10-3, with TRBD1 as a possible D gene (5 bases). The CDR3 loop spans 15 amino acids. V was pared by 3 bases and J by 6 bases, with 15 bases between. Germline V gives CDR1 ENHRY, CDR2 SYGVKD.

The genes are TRBV19 and TRBJ2-7, with 11 bases identical to TRBD1. The CDR3 covers 15 residues. V trimming: 4 bases; J trimming: 1 base; junction bases outside the gene matches: 3. From germline, CDR1 is LNHDA and CDR2 SQIVND (reference sequence). The CDR3 DNA sequence: TGTGCCAGTAGTAGAGGGACAGGGGGTTCCTACGAGCAGTACTTC. This sequence encodes CASSRGTGGSYEQYF. Supplemented by reference TRBV19 and TRBJ2-7, the full variable domain reads DGGITQSPKYLFRKEGQNVTLSCEQNLNHDAMYWYRQDPGQGLRLIYYSQIVNDFQKGDIAEGYSVSREKKESFPLTVTSAQKNPTAFYLCASSRGTGGSYEQYFGPGTRLTVT.

This chain uses TRBV11-2 with TRBJ2-2; D is possibly TRBD2 (5 bases). V was clipped by 5 bases and J by 5 bases, with 15 bases between them. Germline CDR1 and CDR2: SGHAT and FQNNGV. This CDR3 comprises 15 residues. The CDR3 here is CASSLSQRRTGELFF. CDR3 nucleotide sequence: TGTGCCAGCAGCCTATCCCAGCGGCGGACCGGGGAGCTGTTTTTT.

This rearrangement joins TRBV27 to TRBJ2-3; 13 bases map to TRBD2. The CDR3 spans 16 residues. Germline assignment: CDR1 MNHEY and CDR2 SMNVEV (reference sequence). The junction had 6 bases not matched to a gene; V was cut back by 7 bases and J by 2 bases. The CDR3 region has the DNA TGTGCCAGCAAGGCGACTAGCGGGGGGTACACAGATACGCAGTATTTT. Encoded protein: CASKATSGGYTDTQYF.

The rearrangement uses TRBV28 and TRBJ2-7; 10 bases are a match to TRBD2. The germline CDR1 and CDR2 sequences are MDHEN and SYDVKM. V dropped 2 bases and J dropped 4; count of bases not matched to a gene: 14. The CDR3 runs 18 residues. CDR3 amino acids: CASSLRAGGPFAYYEQYF. In nucleotides, the CDR3 is TGTGCCAGCAGTTTACGAGCGGGAGGGCCCTTCGCTTATTACGAGCAGTACTTC.